Each of the 27 T cell receptor beta chains below was sequenced from the same sample in a study of post-analysis software for immune sequencing data. Unique-molecular-identifier-tagged TCR beta cDNA libraries were used. Each CDR3 protein is one row after TCRdb ran MiXCR on the PCR reads. The profile covers 820,000 or so distinct CDR3 sequences, with about 57% appearing a single time and about 4.5% taken by the ten largest. These receptors lack a known antigen. Regarding the study as a whole: In patients, about 5 TRBV segments were more frequent than in controls, with TRBV5-6, TRBV5-1 and TRBV20-1 among them.

The source material was blood. The receptors come from a girl aged 5 to 17 with multiple sclerosis.

For this clonotype: One junction end disagrees with the germline gene, perhaps due to a read error. The V and J genes are TRBV12-3 or TRBV12-4 and TRBJ1-1, with D perhaps TRBD1 (5 bases). This CDR3 contains 14 residues. CDR3 DNA: TGTGCCAGCAGCTTAGTCCCGGGGGGCACTGAAGCTTTCTTT. It yields the protein CASSLVPGGTEAFF.

This chain links TRBV5-1 with TRBJ2-7; TRBD2 aligns across 10 bases. The germline V gene encodes CDR1 SGHRS and CDR2 YFSETQ. The CDR3 has 17 amino acids. The ends lost 4 bases at V and 2 bases at J; junction bases unmatched: 12. The CDR3 nucleotides are TGCGCCAGCAGCCCGGAAAAGCTAGCGGGAGTCCCCTACGAGCAGTACTTC. It translates to CASSPEKLAGVPYEQYF.

This chain uses TRBV7-9 with TRBJ1-1; no firm D call. In germline, CDR1 is SEHNR, CDR2 FQNEAQ (reference sequence). V dropped 6 bases and J dropped 1 base, with 15 bases sitting between them. This CDR3 is built from 15 residues. CDR3 region: CASRSSTTENTEAFF. The CDR3 bases are TGTGCCAGCAGGTCTAGCACGACTGAGAACACTGAAGCTTTCTTT.

In its sample, this clonotype was seen once. The rearrangement links TRBV28 to TRBJ1-2, with TRBD1 identical over 7 bases. The CDR3 runs 16 residues. V was pared by 4 bases and J by 6 bases, with 14 bases of the junction left unmatched. Germline assignment: CDR1 MDHEN and CDR2 SYDVKM. CDR3 sequence reads: CASSYQIRTGEDGYTF. The DNA of the CDR3 is TGTGCCAGCAGTTATCAGATTAGGACAGGAGAAGATGGCTACACCTTC.

V is TRBV7-3 and J is TRBJ1-6, with 7 bases aligning to TRBD1. CDR3 length: 15 amino acids. Germline assignment: CDR1 SGHTA and CDR2 FQGTGA. The trim removed 6 bases at V and 7 bases at J, leaving 9 bases unmatched. In DNA, the CDR3 is TGTGCCAGCAGGTTTCAGGACAGGCGCAATTCACCCCTCCACTTT. This sequence encodes CASRFQDRRNSPLHF.

The chain links TRBV18 to TRBJ1-1, with D possibly TRBD1 on 6 matching bases. The CDR3 length is 14 residues. Trimming took off 3 bases at V and 4 bases at J, with 12 bases between the two ends. Germline assignment: CDR1 KGHSH and CDR2 LQKENI. The CDR3 reads CASSPETGRTEAFF. The CDR3 DNA is TGTGCCAGCTCACCCGAAACAGGGCGCACTGAAGCTTTCTTT.

Here the CDR3 reads CASSPTSGEGEAKNIQYF. CDR3 in DNA: TGTGCCAGCAGTCCGACTAGCGGTGAGGGGGAAGCCAAAAACATTCAGTACTTC. The chain joins TRBV27 to TRBJ2-4, with 9 bases matching TRBD2. J was trimmed by 0 bases and V by 5 bases; bases with no gene match: 11. The germline gives CDR1 MNHEY, CDR2 SMNVEV (reference sequence). This CDR3 has 18 amino acids.

This clonotype was found a few times. V gene TRBV5-1 combines with J gene TRBJ2-5; D call uncertain. From germline, CDR1 is SGHRS and CDR2 YFSETQ. This CDR3 contains 14 residues. V was trimmed by 5 bases and J by 11 bases, leaving 22 bases between them. For the CDR3, the DNA is TGCGCCAGCAGTAACTCGGACGGCCTCGTGGGGCAGTACTTC. Translated: CASSNSDGLVGQYF.

The chain has TRBV5-4 and TRBJ2-5, with 16 bases fitting TRBD2. In germline, CDR1 is SGHNT, CDR2 YYREEE (reference sequence). Losses at the gene ends were 5 bases for V and 2 bases for J; bases not matched to a gene: 6. The CDR3 is made up of 17 amino acids. CDR3 sequence (DNA): TGTGCCAGCAGTCGGGGACTAGCGGGAGGGCGGCAAGAGACCCAGTACTTC. This translates into CASSRGLAGGRQETQYF.

This clonotype showed up just a few times. This sequence joins TRBV5-5 and TRBJ1-5, with TRBD1 identical over 8 bases. V dropped 4 bases and J dropped 2; count of bases not matched to a gene: 11. The CDR3 is 17 residues long. Germline CDR1 reads SGHKS; CDR2 reads YYEKEE (reference sequence). The DNA of the CDR3 is TGTGCCAGCAGCCACAGGGGGACACAACGAGGCAATCAGCCCCAGCATTTT. It is translated as CASSHRGTQRGNQPQHF.

The chain uses TRBV20-1 and TRBJ2-1, with D perhaps TRBD1 or TRBD2 (6 bases each). Germline V gene sequence: CDR1 DFQATT, CDR2 SNEGSKA (reference sequence). Trimming removed 5 bases at V and 1 base at J, with 12 bases between. CDR3 size: 14 residues. DNA of the CDR3: TGCAGTGCTGGCCGGGGGCCGTCCTACAATGAGCAGTTCTTC. It specifies CSAGRGPSYNEQFF.

The chain is built from TRBV20-1 and TRBJ2-7; 9 nucleotides line up with TRBD2. Germline lookup yields CDR1 DFQATT and CDR2 SNEGSKA (reference sequence). The CDR3 length is 15 residues. V was pared by 0 bases and J by 6 bases, with 9 bases of the junction left unmatched. CDR3 residues: CSARDWSGRFFEQYF. The CDR3, as DNA: TGCAGTGCTAGAGATTGGAGCGGGAGGTTTTTCGAGCAGTACTTC.

In this sample, this clonotype turned up once. The V and J genes are TRBV12-3 or TRBV12-4 and TRBJ1-5; D not resolved. The CDR3 totals 18 residues. The ends were cut back, 7 bases at V and 1 base at J, with 23 bases in the middle. Here the CDR3 reads CASTAFQGGRPSNQPQHF. CDR3 coding DNA: TGTGCCAGCACCGCCTTTCAAGGCGGACGGCCGAGCAATCAGCCCCAGCATTTT.

The chain combines TRBV7-2 with TRBJ1-4; a possible D gene is TRBD1 (6 bases). This CDR3 region has 14 residues. The ends were cut back, 3 bases at V and 8 bases at J, with 13 bases in the middle. Per the germline V gene, CDR1 is SGHTA and CDR2 is FQGNSA. CDR3 amino acids: CASSLRGGQEKLFF. As DNA, the CDR3 is TGTGCCAGCAGCTTGAGGGGGGGGCAGGAAAAACTGTTTTTT.

Turning to this clonotype: A read error may account for a junction end that differs from germline. The chain employs TRBV29-1 and TRBJ2-3, with D maybe TRBD2 (5 bases). This CDR3 spans 12 amino acids. Per the germline V gene, CDR1 is SQVTM and CDR2 is ANQGSEA. The CDR3 sequence is CSVVPNTDTQYF. The CDR3 bases are TGTAGCGTTGTGCCAAACACAGATACGCAGTATTTT.

This clonotype was observed a few times. The chain combines TRBV28 with TRBJ2-5, with 7 bases aligning to TRBD2. The CDR3 runs to 16 residues. With V trimmed by 6 bases and J by 1 base, 11 bases remained unmatched. Germline V gives CDR1 MDHEN, CDR2 SYDVKM. The CDR3 region has the DNA TGTGCCAGCAGCGCCCCAACGAGCGGGGCCCAAGAGACCCAGTACTTC. Encoded protein: CASSAPTSGAQETQYF. The full variable domain, in which reference TRBV28 and TRBJ2-5 provide the parts outside the CDR3, is DVKVTQSSRYLVKRTGEKVFLECVQDMDHENMFWYRQDPGLGLRLIYFSYDVKMKEKGDIPEGYSVSREKKERFSLILESASTNQTSMYLCASSAPTSGAQETQYFGPGTRLLVL.

The chain employs TRBV21-1 and TRBJ1-1. TRBV21-1 is listed as a pseudogene. The CDR3 has 14 residues. CDR3 residues: CASSTGVRDTEAFF. The CDR3 DNA reads TGTGCCAGCAGCACAGGGGTCAGGGACACTGAAGCTTTCTTT.

The rearrangement links TRBV20-1 to TRBJ2-7, with 8 bases that match TRBD2. Germline CDR1 reads DFQATT; CDR2 reads SNEGSKA (reference sequence). V lost 6 bases, J lost 4 bases, and 20 bases stayed unmatched. The CDR3 consists of 17 residues. The CDR3 protein is CSAPYVGLAGGKYEQYF. CDR3 DNA sequence: TGCAGTGCCCCTTACGTCGGACTAGCCGGGGGGAAATACGAGCAGTACTTC.

This clonotype appeared a few times. V is TRBV6-1 and J is TRBJ2-6; 7 bases line up with TRBD2. Looked up from germline, CDR1 is MNHNS and CDR2 is SASEGT. This CDR3 is built from 14 residues. Losses at the gene ends were 10 bases for V and 2 bases for J; bases not matched to a gene: 5. CDR3 in DNA: TGTGCCACATCAGGGACTACTGGGGCCAACGTCCTGACTTTC. It encodes CATSGTTGANVLTF.

This clonotype was picked up a small number of times. The genes are TRBV11-2 and TRBJ1-2, with 12 bases lining up with TRBD1. V shed 0 bases, J shed 9 bases, and the junction held 11 bases outside the gene matches. The CDR3 has 17 residues. Per germline, CDR1 SGHAT and CDR2 FQNNGV. CDR3 nucleotides: TGTGCCAGCAGCTTAGATCCGCAGGGGACAGGGGGCACGAGCTACACCTTC. Protein sequence: CASSLDPQGTGGTSYTF.

The chain employs TRBV5-5 and TRBJ2-2; D uncertain. The CDR3 extends over 15 amino acids. The germline V and J ends were trimmed by 0 bases and 1 base, with 7 bases remaining between them. Germline V lookup: CDR1 SGHKS, CDR2 YYEKEE (reference sequence). CDR3 coding DNA: TGTGCCAGCAGCTTGGTTTTGAAGAACACCGGGGAGCTGTTTTTT. Translating gives CASSLVLKNTGELFF.

This clonotype was observed a handful of times. The rearrangement links TRBV5-1 to TRBJ1-1; D is ambiguous. Trimming left V 0 bases short and J 3 bases short, with 12 bases between. The CDR3 is 15 residues long. CDR1 and CDR2 from the germline V gene are SGHRS and YFSETQ. CDR3 protein: CASSLAPGMDTEAFF. The CDR3, as DNA: TGCGCCAGCAGCTTGGCCCCCGGGATGGACACTGAAGCTTTCTTT.

The rearrangement uses TRBV6-2 or TRBV6-3 and TRBJ1-2, with TRBD1 identical over 8 bases. J was trimmed by 6 bases and V by 3 bases; bases with no gene match: 3. Germline assignment: CDR1 MNHEY and CDR2 SVGEGT. The CDR3 extends over 13 amino acids. The CDR3 sequence is CASSYWTGHGYTF. CDR3 in DNA: TGTGCCAGCAGTTATTGGACAGGGCATGGCTACACCTTC.

The chain couples TRBV4-1 to TRBJ2-4, with no clear D. The J call may be faulty, since TRBJ2-7 better matches the DNA end. Germline lookup yields CDR1 MGHRA and CDR2 YSYEKL. CDR3 length equals 13 residues. CDR3 sequence: CASSQDLWGEQYF. As DNA, the CDR3 is TGCGCCAGCAGCCAAGATTTGTGGGGCGAGCAGTACTTC.

The rearrangement links TRBV10-3 to TRBJ2-7; TRBD2 aligns across 11 bases. The CDR3 is made up of 17 amino acids. Germline V lookup: CDR1 ENHRY, CDR2 SYGVKD. The J segment lost 3 bases and the V segment lost 2 bases, leaving 9 bases of the junction unmatched. The CDR3 protein is CAISETSPGLAVYEQYF. CDR3 bases: TGTGCCATCAGTGAGACCAGCCCGGGACTAGCGGTCTACGAGCAGTACTTC.

J is TRBJ2-7 and V is TRBV4-2, with TRBD1 identical over 8 bases. Germline V gene data show CDR1 as LGHNA and CDR2 as YNFKEQ. The CDR3 length is 15 residues. V was clipped by 3 bases and J by 1 base; unmatched bases: 5. The CDR3 loop reads CASSQGTGTSYEQYF. The CDR3 nucleotides read TGTGCCAGCAGCCAGGGGACAGGAACATCCTACGAGCAGTACTTC.

This chain joins TRBV14 and TRBJ2-3, with TRBD2 matching over 10 bases. From germline, CDR1 is SGHDN and CDR2 FVKESK. Trimming took 6 bases from V and 5 from J; bases not matched to a gene: 5. The CDR3 length is 14 residues. CDR3 sequence reads: CASSEGTSVDTQYF. DNA for the CDR3: TGTGCCAGCAGTGAAGGGACTAGCGTAGATACGCAGTATTTT.